A selection of T cell receptor beta chains follows, all from one sample in a study of T-cell reconstitution after alpha-beta-depleted transplantation in children. One entry per CDR3 protein, called by TCRdb with MiXCR from the PCR reads. Of 600,000 to 700,000 distinct CDR3 sequences in the sample, roughly 14% were seen once. The sequencing used PBMCs, collected before TCRalphabeta/CD19-depleted stem cell transplant. Receptor source: a girl aged 2-10 years with congenital amegakaryocytic thrombocytopenia, due to receive a stem cell transplant. CDR3s include the opening cysteine and the closing phenylalanine or tryptophan. A D gene is named only where the DNA matches it firmly. Clone size is not always given. Where it is, it says once, few, many or a class for expanded clones.

>TRBD2|many|TRBJ2-2|TRBV27
TGTGCCAGCAGCCACTTTAGCGGGGGAACCGGGGAGCTGTTTTTT
CASSHFSGGTGELFF
>-|-|TRBJ1-6|TRBV15
TGTGCCACCAGCAGAGAGGGACTTACCTCACCCCTCCACTTT
CATSREGLTSPLHF
>-|-|TRBJ2-1|TRBV24-1
TGTGCCACCAGTGATTTCCGACCGGAGAAGAGCTCCTACAATGAGCAGTTCTTC
CATSDFRPEKSSYNEQFF
>-|few|TRBJ1-1|TRBV5-1
TGCGCCAGCAGCTGGGGACAAGGCACGATGAACACTGAAGCTTTCTTT
CASSWGQGTMNTEAFF
>-|-|TRBJ2-7|TRBV2
TGTGCCAGCAGTGAATTGTGGGGATGGACGTACTTC
CASSELWGWTYF
>-|-|TRBJ2-7|TRBV7-8
TGTGCCAGCAGCTTAGATCCCGGGAACGTAATAGACGAGCAGTACTTC
CASSLDPGNVIDEQYF
>-|-|TRBJ1-3|TRBV11-2
TGTGCCAGCAGCTTAGGACACTCTGGAAACACCATATATTTT
CASSLGHSGNTIYF
>TRBD2|-|TRBJ2-2|TRBV5-1
TGCGCCAGCAGCGGGATACTAGCGGGATCGAACACCGGGGAGCTGTTTTTT
CASSGILAGSNTGELFF
>-|-|TRBJ2-1|TRBV15
TGTGCCACCAGCAGGACTTTCGAGCAGTTCTTC
CATSRTFEQFF
>-|many|TRBJ2-7|TRBV5-1
TGCGCCAGCAGCCACGGAAGACAGGACGAGCAGTACTTC
CASSHGRQDEQYF
>TRBD2|few|TRBJ2-1|TRBV7-9
TGTGCCAGCAGCGCCAGGGGACTAGCGGACTACAATGAGCAGTTCTTC
CASSARGLADYNEQFF
>TRBD1|few|TRBJ1-4|TRBV12-3/TRBV12-4
TGTGCCAGCAGTTGGGACAGGGGGGACAAACTGTTTTTT
CASSWDRGDKLFF
>-|-|TRBJ2-5|TRBV7-2
TGTGCCAGCAGCTTAAGCAGGCCGGAGACCCAGTACTTC
CASSLSRPETQYF
>TRBD2|many|TRBJ2-1|TRBV4-1
TGCGCCAGCAGCCAAGCTTGGGGACTAGCCTATGAGCAGTTCTTC
CASSQAWGLAYEQFF
>TRBD2|-|TRBJ2-2|TRBV5-1
TGCGCCAGCAGCTTGCGCGGGAGGGGAAGCACCGGGGAGCTGTTTTTT
CASSLRGRGSTGELFF
>-|many|TRBJ2-1|TRBV12-3/TRBV12-4
TGTGCCAGCGGGAGCTCCTACAATGAGCAGTTCTTC
CASGSSYNEQFF
>TRBD2|many|TRBJ2-3|TRBV12-3/TRBV12-4
TGTGCCAGCAGTTTCGACCGGGAGGGGGAACGCACAGATACGCAGTATTTT
CASSFDREGERTDTQYF
>-|many|TRBJ2-3|TRBV5-1
TGCGCCAGCAGCTTGGAGGGCCGATCGGGAATTAGCACAGATACGCAGTATTTT
CASSLEGRSGISTDTQYF
>TRBD1|-|TRBJ2-2|TRBV7-9
TGTGCCAGCAATCGGGACAGGGGAACCGGGGAGCTGCTTTTT
CASNRDRGTGELLF
>TRBD2|many|TRBJ2-7|TRBV29-1
TGCAGCGCCGTCGGACTAGCGGAGTACGAGCAGTACTTC
CSAVGLAEYEQYF
>TRBD1|many|TRBJ2-6|TRBV12-3/TRBV12-4
TGTGCCAGCAGACGGAACGACAGGGGGCTAGGGGCCAACGTCCTGACTTTC
CASRRNDRGLGANVLTF
>TRBD2|few|TRBJ2-1|TRBV12-3/TRBV12-4
TGTGCCAGCAGCGATCCTAGCGGGAGTGGGTATGAGCAGTTCTTC
CASSDPSGSGYEQFF
>TRBD2|-|TRBJ2-2|TRBV25-1
TGTGCCAGCAGTGACTTCCTCGGGACTACCAGAGCGAACACCGGGGAGCTGTTTTTT
CASSDFLGTTRANTGELFF